A selection of T cell receptor beta chains follows, all from one sample in a study of regulatory dendritic cells for organ transplantation. Assay used: immunoSEQ multiplex PCR; TCRdb lists only in-frame clones, some missing. This table holds over 25,000 clones, 82% found once. The sequencing input was naive CD4+ T cells from blood. Receptor source: a human donor in good health. Each CDR3 is given without its conserved first and last residue.

V gene | CDR3 protein
TRBV7-2 | AGGQRLQETQY
TRBV7-8 | ASSLVGAGATDTQY
TRBV6-6 | ASSGLADNTGELF
TRBV21-1 | ASSREGMSPNRDHNQPQH
TRBV5-8 | ASSLNSGGVSYNEQF
TRBV25-1 | ASSEYYEQY
TRBV11-2 | ASSEQGGGQPQH
TRBV6-1 | ASSEDGGGTYNEQF
TRBV2 | ASSQIGTGGGEKLF
TRBV2 | ASSEGQVINEQF
TRBV5-1 | ASSLERGGRETQY
TRBV18 | ASSPSTDTQY
TRBV19 | ASNPGQGYEQF
TRBV27 | ASSYRGASKVYTEAF